The 14 T cell receptor beta chains below all came from one sample that was sequenced in a study of spatial heterogeneity in lung cancer. These TCRs are of unknown antigen specificity. TCRdb ran MiXCR on the 5' RACE reads and lists one entry per CDR3 protein. Of 2,500 to 3,500 distinct CDR3 sequences listed, about 10% were seen once; the top ten hold over 9.5%. Study-wide results and limits: Higher tumor mutation counts went along with higher counts of expanded intratumoral alpha and beta TCRs.

Time point defined: sample taken at primary tumor resection. This specimen consisted of lung tumor tissue, obtained at surgery. These receptors were obtained from a male donor with early-stage non-small cell lung cancer.

Judged by abundance, this clonotype is medium-sized (0.01 to 0.1%). The chain links TRBV10-2 to TRBJ1-6; D remains ambiguous. This CDR3 region has 14 residues. V lost 0 bases, J lost 8 bases, and 8 bases lay in between. CDR1 is WSHSY and CDR2 is SAAADI in the germline V gene. CDR3 in amino acids: CASSESARDSPLHF. Written as DNA, the CDR3 is TGCGCCAGCAGTGAGTCGGCGAGGGATTCACCCCTCCACTTT.

The chain has TRBV18 and TRBJ1-4; D unclear. Trimming removed 3 bases at V and 0 bases at J, with 5 bases between. The CDR3 is 14 residues long. The germline V gene has CDR1 KGHSH and CDR2 LQKENI. CDR3 sequence reads: CASSPPATNEKLFF. The CDR3, as DNA: TGTGCCAGCTCACCCCCGGCAACTAATGAAAAACTGTTTTTT.

This clonotype rates as medium-sized. The chain has TRBV3-1 and TRBJ1-5, with TRBD1 as a possible D gene (6 bases). This CDR3 contains 13 residues. From germline, CDR1 is LGHDT and CDR2 YNNKEL (reference sequence). With 3 bases removed from V and 5 bases from J, the gap between germline ends came to 8 bases. DNA of the CDR3: TGTGCCAGCAGCCACCCAGGGGATCAGCCCCAGCATTTT. It yields the protein CASSHPGDQPQHF.

This clonotype is classed as large. This chain joins TRBV12-3 or TRBV12-4 and TRBJ2-1; a weak D match, TRBD1 (5 bases). The CDR3 length is 16 residues. Trimming removed 5 bases at V and 0 bases at J, with 14 bases between. For the CDR3, the DNA is TGTGCCAGCAGTGCACAGGCACTGAGCTCCTACAATGAGCAGTTCTTC. Amino acid sequence: CASSAQALSSYNEQFF.

The rearrangement links TRBV20-1 to TRBJ2-5, with unresolved D. Germline values: CDR1 DFQATT, CDR2 SNEGSKA (reference sequence). V lost 2 bases and J lost 1, with 11 bases in between. CDR3 length: 14 residues. CDR3 residues: CSARLDQAQETQYF. The CDR3 region has the DNA TGCAGTGCTAGACTTGACCAGGCCCAAGAGACCCAGTACTTC.

This clonotype is medium-sized. V and J are TRBV9 and TRBJ2-7; TRBD1 aligns across 10 bases. The CDR3 is made up of 13 amino acids. Germline V gene sequence: CDR1 SGDLS, CDR2 YYNGEE. Losses at the gene ends were 3 bases for V and 4 bases for J; bases not matched to a gene: 1. The CDR3: CASSGQGAYEQYF. In DNA form, the CDR3 reads TGTGCCAGCAGCGGACAGGGGGCGTACGAGCAGTACTTC.

By share, this clonotype ranks as medium-sized. This chain links TRBV3-1 with TRBJ2-5; the D gene could be TRBD1 or TRBD2 (6 bases each). The CDR3 covers 14 residues. Trimming stripped 4 bases from V and 3 bases from J, with 12 bases between. Looked up from germline, CDR1 is LGHDT and CDR2 is YNNKEL (reference sequence). The CDR3 protein is CASSLEGGEETQYF. In DNA, the CDR3 is TGTGCCAGCAGCCTAGAGGGGGGAGAAGAGACCCAGTACTTC.

This chain joins TRBV20-1 and TRBJ1-1; a possible D gene is TRBD1 (5 bases). Germline lookup yields CDR1 DFQATT and CDR2 SNEGSKA (reference sequence). The CDR3 runs 14 residues. Trimming pared 4 bases from V and 0 bases from J, leaving 12 bases between. The CDR3 DNA is TGCAGTGCTATAGGGGCTAACATGAACACTGAAGCTTTCTTT. This translates into CSAIGANMNTEAFF.

This clonotype is medium-sized in the sample. The rearrangement uses TRBV5-1 and TRBJ2-7, with 8 nucleotides matching TRBD1. Germline V gives CDR1 SGHRS, CDR2 YFSETQ. Trimming at V came to 5 bases and at J to 2 bases, leaving 6 bases not matched to a gene. The CDR3 extends over 14 amino acids. Here the CDR3 reads CASRRQGAAYEQYF. CDR3 DNA: TGCGCCAGCAGGAGGCAGGGGGCCGCCTACGAGCAGTACTTC.

This clonotype rates as medium-sized (0.01 to 0.1%). The genes are TRBV24-1 and TRBJ2-5, with 8 bases lining up with TRBD2. Germline CDR1 KGHDR, CDR2 SFDVKD. This CDR3 region has 19 residues. The V and J ends lost 3 bases and 1 base, in that order; junction bases with no gene match: 15. CDR3 loop: CATSDVETGGQVSQETQYF. CDR3 DNA: TGTGCCACCAGTGATGTCGAGACGGGAGGGCAAGTTTCCCAAGAGACCCAGTACTTC.

J is TRBJ1-3 and V is TRBV20-1; weak D call: TRBD1 (6 bases). Trimming removed 6 bases from V and 1 base from J, with 13 bases in between. Looked up from germline, CDR1 is DFQATT and CDR2 is SNEGSKA (reference sequence). This CDR3 spans 14 amino acids. CDR3 region: CSARLGGSGNTIYF. The DNA of the CDR3 is TGCAGTGCCCGCCTAGGGGGGTCTGGAAACACCATATATTTT.

By frequency in the sample, this clonotype is medium-sized (0.01 to 0.1%). V and J are TRBV3-1 and TRBJ1-2; no firm D call. The CDR3 covers 17 residues. Germline lookup yields CDR1 LGHDT and CDR2 YNNKEL (reference sequence). The V and J ends lost 1 base and 3 bases respectively, with 18 bases between them. CDR3 nucleotide sequence: TGTGCCAGCAGCCAAGGTGGAGGGAGGCCCCTCGACTATGGCTACACCTTC. It is translated as CASSQGGGRPLDYGYTF. The full variable domain, with the rest looked up from reference TRBV3-1 and TRBJ1-2, is DTAVSQTPKYLVTQMGNDKSIKCEQNLGHDTMYWYKQDSKKFLKIMFSYNNKELIINETVPNRFSPKSPDKAHLNLHINSLELGDSAVYFCASSQGGGRPLDYGYTFGSGTRLTVV.

This clonotype is categorized as medium-sized. This chain connects TRBV19 to TRBJ2-5; 10 nucleotides align to TRBD2. The V and J ends lost 1 base and 4 bases, in that order; junction bases with no gene match: 6. This CDR3 is 16 amino acids long. Germline CDR1 LNHDA, CDR2 SQIVND (reference sequence). The CDR3 DNA sequence: TGTGCCAGTAGTATAGGTTCTAGCGGGAGAGGAGAGACCCAGTACTTC. Its protein product is CASSIGSSGRGETQYF.

Judged by abundance, this clonotype is medium-sized (0.01 to 0.1%). CDR3 loop: CASSQGRGGRLLSNEKLFF. The CDR3 DNA follows: TGTGCCAGCAGCCAAGGAAGGGGTGGACGGTTGCTGTCTAATGAAAAACTGTTTTTT. This chain uses TRBV14 with TRBJ1-4, with D possibly TRBD1 on 5 matching bases. The CDR3 runs 19 residues. Germline CDR1 is SGHDN and CDR2 is FVKESK. V was pared by 1 base and J by 3 bases, with 21 bases between. Combining the CDR3 with reference TRBV14 and TRBJ1-4 gives the whole variable domain EAGVTQFPSHSVIEKGQTVTLRCDPISGHDNLYWYRRVMGKEIKFLLHFVKESKQDESGMPNNRFLAERTGGTYSTLKVQPAELEDSGVYFCASSQGRGGRLLSNEKLFFGSGTQLSVL.